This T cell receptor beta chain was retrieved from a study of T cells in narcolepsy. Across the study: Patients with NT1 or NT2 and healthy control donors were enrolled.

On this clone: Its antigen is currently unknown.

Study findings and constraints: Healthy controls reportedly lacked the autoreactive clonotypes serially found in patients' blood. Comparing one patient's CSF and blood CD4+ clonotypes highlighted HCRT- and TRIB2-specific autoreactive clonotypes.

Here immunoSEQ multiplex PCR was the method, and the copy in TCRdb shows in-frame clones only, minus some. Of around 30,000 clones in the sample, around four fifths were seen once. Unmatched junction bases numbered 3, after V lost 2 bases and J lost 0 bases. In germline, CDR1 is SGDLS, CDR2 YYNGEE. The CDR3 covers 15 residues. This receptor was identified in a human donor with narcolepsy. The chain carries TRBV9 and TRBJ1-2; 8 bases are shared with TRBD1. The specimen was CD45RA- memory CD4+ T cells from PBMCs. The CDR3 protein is CASSVGTGANYGYTF. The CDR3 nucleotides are TGTGCCAGCAGCGTGGGGACAGGTGCTAACTATGGCTACACCTTC.